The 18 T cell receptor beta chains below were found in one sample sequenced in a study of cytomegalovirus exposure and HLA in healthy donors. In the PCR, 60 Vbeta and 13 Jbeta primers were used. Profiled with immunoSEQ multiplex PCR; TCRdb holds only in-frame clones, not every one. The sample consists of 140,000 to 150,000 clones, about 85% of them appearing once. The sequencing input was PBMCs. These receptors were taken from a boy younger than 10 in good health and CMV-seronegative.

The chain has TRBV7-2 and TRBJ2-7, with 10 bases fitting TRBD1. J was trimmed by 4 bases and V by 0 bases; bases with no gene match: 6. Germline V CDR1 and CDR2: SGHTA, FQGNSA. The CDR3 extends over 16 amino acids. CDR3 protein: CASSLAGQGDSYEQYF. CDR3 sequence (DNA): TGTGCCAGCAGCTTAGCCGGACAGGGGGACTCGTACGAGCAGTACTTC.

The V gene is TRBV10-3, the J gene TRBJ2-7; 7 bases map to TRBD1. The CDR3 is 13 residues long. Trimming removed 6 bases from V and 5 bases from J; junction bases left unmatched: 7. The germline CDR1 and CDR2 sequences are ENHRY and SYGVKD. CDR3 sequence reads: CAIRTWDSHEQYF. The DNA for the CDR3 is TGTGCCATCAGGACATGGGACAGCCACGAGCAGTACTTC.

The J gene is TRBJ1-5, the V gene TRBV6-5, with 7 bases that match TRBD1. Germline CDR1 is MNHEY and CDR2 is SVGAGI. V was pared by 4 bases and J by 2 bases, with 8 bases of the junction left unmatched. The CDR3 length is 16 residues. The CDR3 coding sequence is TGTGCCAGCAGTTGGACAGGACCGAGGGGCAATCAGCCCCAGCATTTT. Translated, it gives CASSWTGPRGNQPQHF.

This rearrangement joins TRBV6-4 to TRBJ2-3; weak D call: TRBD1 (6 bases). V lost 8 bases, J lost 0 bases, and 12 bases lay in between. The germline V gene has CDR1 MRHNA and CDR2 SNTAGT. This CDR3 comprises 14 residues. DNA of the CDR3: TGTGCCAGCGCGGCAGGGGCTAGCACAGATACGCAGTATTTT. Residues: CASAAGASTDTQYF.

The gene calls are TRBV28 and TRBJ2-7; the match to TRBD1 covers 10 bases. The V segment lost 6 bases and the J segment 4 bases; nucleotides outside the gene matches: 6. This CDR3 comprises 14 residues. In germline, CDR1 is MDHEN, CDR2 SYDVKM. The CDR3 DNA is TGTGCCAGCAGAGCCGGGACAGGGGCGTACGAGCAGTACTTC. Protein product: CASRAGTGAYEQYF.

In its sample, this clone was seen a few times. This CDR3 is CASSPDSGDSYEQYF. The CDR3 nucleotides are TGTGCCAGCAGTCCGGATAGCGGGGACTCCTACGAGCAGTACTTC. This chain links TRBV25-1 with TRBJ2-7; 8 bases are shared with TRBD2. CDR3 length: 15 residues. Germline V gene sequence: CDR1 MGHDK, CDR2 SYGVNS. With V trimmed by 5 bases and J by 0 bases, 6 bases remained unmatched.

CDR3 sequence reads: CASSEVPWGEGAYNEQFF. The CDR3 nucleotides read TGTGCCAGCAGTGAAGTCCCGTGGGGGGAAGGTGCCTACAATGAGCAGTTCTTC. J is TRBJ2-1 and V is TRBV2, with a weak D call TRBD2 (6 bases). Per the germline V gene, CDR1 is SNHLY and CDR2 is FYNNEI. V was pared by 1 base and J by 2 bases, with 18 bases between. The CDR3 has 18 amino acids.

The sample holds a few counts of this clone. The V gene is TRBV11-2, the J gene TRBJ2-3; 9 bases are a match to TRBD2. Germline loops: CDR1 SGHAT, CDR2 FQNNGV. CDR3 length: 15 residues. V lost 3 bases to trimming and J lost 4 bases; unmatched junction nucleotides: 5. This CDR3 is CASSLAGGPADTQYF. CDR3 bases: TGTGCCAGCAGCTTGGCGGGGGGGCCTGCAGATACGCAGTATTTT.

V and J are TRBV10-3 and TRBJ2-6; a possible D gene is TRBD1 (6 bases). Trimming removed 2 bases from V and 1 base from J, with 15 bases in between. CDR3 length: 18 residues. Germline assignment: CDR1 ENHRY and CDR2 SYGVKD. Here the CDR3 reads CAISEGVGAGSGANVLTF. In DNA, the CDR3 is TGTGCCATCAGTGAGGGGGTGGGGGCCGGTTCTGGGGCCAACGTCCTGACTTTC.

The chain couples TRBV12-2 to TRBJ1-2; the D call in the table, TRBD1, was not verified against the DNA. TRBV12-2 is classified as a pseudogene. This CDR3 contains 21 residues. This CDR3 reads CASRLDRVAWDRGRGIYGYTF. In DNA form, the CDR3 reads TGTGCAAGTCGCTTAGACCGAGTGGCTTGGGACAGGGGGAGGGGCATCTATGGCTACACCTTC.

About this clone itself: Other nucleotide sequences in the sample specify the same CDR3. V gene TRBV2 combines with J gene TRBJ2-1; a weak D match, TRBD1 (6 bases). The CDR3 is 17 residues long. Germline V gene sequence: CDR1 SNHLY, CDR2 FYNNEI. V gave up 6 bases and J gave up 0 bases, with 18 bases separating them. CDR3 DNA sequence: TGTGCCAGCAGCGTAGCCGGGACAAGGAGCTCCTACAATGAGCAGTTCTTC. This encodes CASSVAGTRSSYNEQFF. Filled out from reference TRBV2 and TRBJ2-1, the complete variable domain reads EPEVTQTPSHQVTQMGQEVILRCVPISNHLYFYWYRQILGQKVEFLVSFYNNEISEKSEIFDDQFSVERPDGSNFTLKIRSTKLEDSAMYFCASSVAGTRSSYNEQFFGPGTRLTVL.

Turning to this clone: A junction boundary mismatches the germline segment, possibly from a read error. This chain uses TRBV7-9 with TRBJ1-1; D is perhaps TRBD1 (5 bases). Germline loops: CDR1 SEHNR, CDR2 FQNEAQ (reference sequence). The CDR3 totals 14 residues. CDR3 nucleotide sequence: TGTTCCAGCAGCTTAGAGCGACAGATATTTGAAGCTTTCTTT. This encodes CSSSLERQIFEAFF.

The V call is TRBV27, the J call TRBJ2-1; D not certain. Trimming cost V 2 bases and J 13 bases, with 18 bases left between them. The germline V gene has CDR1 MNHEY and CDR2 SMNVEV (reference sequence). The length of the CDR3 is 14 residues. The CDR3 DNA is TGTGCCAGCAGTTTAGTGGCCCTAGGAGCGTATCAGTTCTTC. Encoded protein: CASSLVALGAYQFF.

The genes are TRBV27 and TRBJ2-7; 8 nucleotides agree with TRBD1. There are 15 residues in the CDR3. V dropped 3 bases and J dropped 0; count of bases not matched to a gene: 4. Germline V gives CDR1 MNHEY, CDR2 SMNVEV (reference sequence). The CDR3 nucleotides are TGTGCCAGCAGTTTCCGGACAGGGTCCTCCTACGAGCAGTACTTC. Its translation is CASSFRTGSSYEQYF.

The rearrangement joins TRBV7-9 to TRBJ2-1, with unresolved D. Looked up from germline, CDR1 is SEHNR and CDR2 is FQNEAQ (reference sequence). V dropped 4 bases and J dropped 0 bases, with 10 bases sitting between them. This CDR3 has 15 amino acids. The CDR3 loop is CASSSQVVSYNEQFF. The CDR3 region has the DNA TGTGCCAGCAGCTCCCAGGTGGTCTCCTACAATGAGCAGTTCTTC.

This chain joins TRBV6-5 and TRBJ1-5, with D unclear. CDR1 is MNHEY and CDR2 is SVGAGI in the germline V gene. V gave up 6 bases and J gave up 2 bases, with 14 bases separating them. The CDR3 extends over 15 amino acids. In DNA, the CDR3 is TGTGCCAGCAGACACACGGCAGGCCGCAATCAGCCCCAGCATTTT. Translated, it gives CASRHTAGRNQPQHF.

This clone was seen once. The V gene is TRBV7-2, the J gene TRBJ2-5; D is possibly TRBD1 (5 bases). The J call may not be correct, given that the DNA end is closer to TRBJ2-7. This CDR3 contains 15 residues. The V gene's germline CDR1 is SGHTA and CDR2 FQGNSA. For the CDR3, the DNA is TGTGCCAGCAGCTTACGCCAGGGTCCAACCTACGAGCAGTACTTC. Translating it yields CASSLRQGPTYEQYF.

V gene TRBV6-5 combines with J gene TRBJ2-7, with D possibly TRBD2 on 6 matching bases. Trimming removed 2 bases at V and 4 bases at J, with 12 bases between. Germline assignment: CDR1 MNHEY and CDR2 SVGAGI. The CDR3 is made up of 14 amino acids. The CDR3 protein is CASSYAGTRYEQYF. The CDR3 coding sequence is TGTGCCAGCAGTTACGCGGGGACGCGGTACGAGCAGTACTTC.